The rows below give T cell receptor beta chains drawn from one sample of a study of molecular identifiers for immune sequencing clone quantification. TCRdb itself ran the PCR reads through MiXCR, one entry per CDR3 protein. The data contain a few hundred thousand distinct CDR3 sequences, over 20% of them singletons. Sequenced sample: naive CD8+ T cells from blood, with Jurkat cell RNA spiked in. These receptors were collected from a human donor in good health. Some libraries in this study had Jurkat cell RNA spiked in. Both conserved end residues are part of each CDR3. A D gene is named only where the DNA matches it firmly. Expanded clones are given a class, and other clones once, few, many or no size at all.

J gene: TRBJ2-3
V gene: TRBV24-1
clone size: few
D gene: .
CDR3 protein: CATSDPLSTDTQYF
CDR3 DNA: TGTGCCACCAGTGACCCACTGAGCACAGATACGCAGTATTTT

J gene: TRBJ2-3
V gene: TRBV19
clone size: .
D gene: .
CDR3 protein: CASSTIFAANTDTQYF
CDR3 DNA: TGTGCCAGTAGTACCATCTTCGCAGCGAACACAGATACGCAGTATTTT

J gene: TRBJ2-7
V gene: TRBV29-1
clone size: many
D gene: TRBD1
CDR3 protein: CSVEVPGQGPYEQYF
CDR3 DNA: TGCAGCGTTGAAGTCCCGGGACAGGGGCCCTACGAGCAGTACTTC

J gene: TRBJ2-1
V gene: TRBV9
clone size: many
D gene: TRBD2
CDR3 protein: CASSGEGLAGGSSIGEQFF
CDR3 DNA: TGTGCCAGCAGCGGAGAGGGACTAGCGGGGGGGTCGAGTATCGGTGAGCAGTTCTTC

J gene: TRBJ2-1
V gene: TRBV4-3
clone size: .
D gene: TRBD2
CDR3 protein: CASSQDLTSGGAIPFDEQFF
CDR3 DNA: TGCGCCAGCAGCCAAGATCTAACTAGCGGGGGGGCAATACCCTTCGATGAGCAGTTCTTC

J gene: TRBJ1-2
V gene: TRBV6-2/TRBV6-3
clone size: few
D gene: .
CDR3 protein: CASSYGKNYGYTF
CDR3 DNA: TGTGCCAGCAGTTATGGGAAGAACTATGGCTACACCTTC

J gene: TRBJ2-2
V gene: TRBV29-1
clone size: many
D gene: .
CDR3 protein: CSVSFSNTGELFF
CDR3 DNA: TGCAGCGTTTCTTTCTCGAACACCGGGGAGCTGTTTTTT

J gene: TRBJ1-6
V gene: TRBV15
clone size: .
D gene: .
CDR3 protein: CATSSGRSSYNSPLHF
CDR3 DNA: TGTGCCACCAGTTCGGGACGGAGCTCCTATAATTCACCCCTCCACTTT

J gene: TRBJ1-5
V gene: TRBV14
clone size: many
D gene: .
CDR3 protein: CASSRNQPQHF
CDR3 DNA: TGTGCCAGCAGCCGCAATCAGCCCCAGCATTTT

J gene: TRBJ2-1
V gene: TRBV29-1
clone size: few
D gene: .
CDR3 protein: CSVNRQDGYNEQFF
CDR3 DNA: TGCAGTGTAAACCGACAGGACGGCTACAATGAGCAGTTCTTC

J gene: TRBJ1-5
V gene: TRBV6-5
clone size: few
D gene: .
CDR3 protein: CASSQDENQPQHF
CDR3 DNA: TGTGCCAGCAGCCAAGACGAAAATCAGCCCCAGCATTTT

J gene: TRBJ1-6
V gene: TRBV6-1
clone size: many
D gene: .
CDR3 protein: CASSEDNGSSPLHF
CDR3 DNA: TGTGCCAGCAGTGAAGACAATGGGAGTTCACCCCTCCACTTT

J gene: TRBJ1-1
V gene: TRBV3-1
clone size: .
D gene: TRBD1
CDR3 protein: CASSSHRGMNTGAFF
CDR3 DNA: TGTGCCAGCAGCTCACACAGGGGGATGAACACTGGAGCTTTCTTT

J gene: TRBJ2-3
V gene: TRBV7-6
clone size: many
D gene: .
CDR3 protein: CASSLGPDTQYF
CDR3 DNA: TGTGCCAGCAGCTTAGGGCCGGATACGCAGTATTTT

J gene: TRBJ2-7
V gene: TRBV4-2
clone size: many
D gene: TRBD2
CDR3 protein: CASSQTRDYSYEQYF
CDR3 DNA: TGTGCCAGCAGCCAAACCCGGGACTACTCCTACGAGCAGTACTTC

J gene: TRBJ2-2
V gene: TRBV28
clone size: many
D gene: TRBD1
CDR3 protein: CASSGTGGGTGELFF
CDR3 DNA: TGTGCCAGCAGCGGGACAGGGGGCGGCACCGGGGAGCTGTTTTTT

J gene: TRBJ1-1
V gene: TRBV30
clone size: many
D gene: .
CDR3 protein: CAWRAELNTEAFF
CDR3 DNA: TGTGCCTGGAGGGCTGAACTGAACACTGAAGCTTTCTTT

J gene: TRBJ1-4
V gene: TRBV4-3
clone size: many
D gene: .
CDR3 protein: CASSETGGRATNEKLFF
CDR3 DNA: TGCGCCAGCAGCGAAACTGGGGGACGGGCAACTAATGAAAAACTGTTTTTT

J gene: TRBJ2-5
V gene: TRBV29-1
clone size: .
D gene: .
CDR3 protein: CSVEDESAGWQETQYF
CDR3 DNA: TGCAGCGTTGAAGATGAATCCGCCGGGTGGCAAGAGACCCAGTACTTC

J gene: TRBJ2-1
V gene: TRBV10-2
clone size: .
D gene: .
CDR3 protein: CASGESSWYNEQFF
CDR3 DNA: TGCGCCAGCGGTGAGTCGAGTTGGTACAATGAGCAGTTCTTC

J gene: TRBJ2-6
V gene: TRBV6-6
clone size: few
D gene: .
CDR3 protein: CASGGLGSRANVLTF
CDR3 DNA: TGTGCCAGCGGAGGCCTAGGGTCTAGGGCCAACGTCCTGACTTTC

J gene: TRBJ1-6
V gene: TRBV10-2
clone size: .
D gene: .
CDR3 protein: CASSDDVPVRSPLHF
CDR3 DNA: TGCGCCAGCAGTGATGACGTTCCAGTTCGGTCACCCCTCCACTTT

J gene: TRBJ1-6
V gene: TRBV2
clone size: few
D gene: .
CDR3 protein: CASRTDGYNSPLHF
CDR3 DNA: TGTGCCAGCAGAACGGACGGCTACAATTCACCCCTCCACTTT

J gene: TRBJ2-6
V gene: TRBV27
clone size: many
D gene: TRBD1
CDR3 protein: CAVQGYRSGANVLTF
CDR3 DNA: TGTGCCGTACAGGGGTACCGGTCTGGGGCCAACGTCCTGACTTTC

J gene: TRBJ2-7
V gene: TRBV3-1
clone size: .
D gene: .
CDR3 protein: CASSQDRDGAYEQYF
CDR3 DNA: TGTGCCAGCAGCCAAGACCGGGACGGAGCCTACGAGCAGTACTTC

J gene: TRBJ2-1
V gene: TRBV30
clone size: .
D gene: .
CDR3 protein: CAWNEGYSSYNEQFF
CDR3 DNA: TGTGCCTGGAACGAGGGGTACAGCTCCTACAATGAGCAGTTCTTC

J gene: TRBJ2-2
V gene: TRBV5-4
clone size: .
D gene: TRBD1
CDR3 protein: CASSLQGADTGELFF
CDR3 DNA: TGTGCCAGCAGCTTGCAGGGGGCGGACACCGGGGAGCTGTTTTTT

J gene: TRBJ2-7
V gene: TRBV6-1
clone size: few
D gene: TRBD2
CDR3 protein: CASTPRDYSYEQYF
CDR3 DNA: TGTGCCAGCACCCCACGGGACTACTCCTACGAGCAGTACTTC

J gene: TRBJ1-1
V gene: TRBV5-5
clone size: once
D gene: TRBD1
CDR3 protein: CANSQEGDSEAFF
CDR3 DNA: TGTGCCAACAGCCAGGAAGGGGACAGTGAAGCTTTCTTT

J gene: TRBJ2-5
V gene: TRBV12-3/TRBV12-4
clone size: once
D gene: TRBD1
CDR3 protein: CASRPGGQETQYF
CDR3 DNA: TGTGCCAGCAGGCCAGGGGGCCAAGAGACCCAGTACTTC

J gene: TRBJ1-1
V gene: TRBV7-9
clone size: many
D gene: .
CDR3 protein: CASSLVGPPMNTEAFF
CDR3 DNA: TGTGCCAGCAGCTTAGTGGGACCTCCCATGAACACTGAAGCTTTCTTT

J gene: TRBJ2-2
V gene: TRBV19
clone size: .
D gene: .
CDR3 protein: CASCIAGSSGELFF
CDR3 DNA: TGTGCCAGTTGTATTGCGGGGAGTTCCGGGGAGCTGTTTTTT

J gene: TRBJ2-3
V gene: TRBV12-3/TRBV12-4
clone size: .
D gene: .
CDR3 protein: CASSQGMEADTQYF
CDR3 DNA: TGTGCCAGCTCCCAGGGGATGGAGGCAGATACGCAGTATTTT

J gene: TRBJ2-1
V gene: TRBV11-2
clone size: .
D gene: TRBD2
CDR3 protein: CASRLLAGGYNEQFF
CDR3 DNA: TGTGCCAGCAGACTACTAGCGGGAGGTTACAATGAGCAGTTCTTC

J gene: TRBJ1-2
V gene: TRBV4-1
clone size: .
D gene: .
CDR3 protein: CASSPSRDYYGYTF
CDR3 DNA: TGCGCCAGCAGCCCGTCCCGGGACTACTATGGCTACACCTTC

J gene: TRBJ2-5
V gene: TRBV4-1
clone size: .
D gene: TRBD1
CDR3 protein: CASSQVQGAGEAQYF
CDR3 DNA: TGCGCCAGCAGCCAAGTACAGGGGGCAGGAGAGGCCCAGTACTTC

J gene: TRBJ2-5
V gene: TRBV15
clone size: few
D gene: TRBD2
CDR3 protein: CATSSSSGSGETQYF
CDR3 DNA: TGTGCCACCAGCAGCTCTAGCGGGAGCGGTGAGACCCAGTACTTC

J gene: TRBJ2-7
V gene: TRBV19
clone size: .
D gene: .
CDR3 protein: CASSRGLDRSYEQYF
CDR3 DNA: TGTGCCAGTAGTAGGGGGTTAGACCGCTCCTACGAGCAGTACTTC

J gene: TRBJ2-1
V gene: TRBV6-2/TRBV6-3
clone size: .
D gene: .
CDR3 protein: CASSHTGKISYNEQFF
CDR3 DNA: TGTGCCAGCAGTCATACGGGGAAGATCTCCTACAATGAGCAGTTCTTC

J gene: TRBJ2-3
V gene: TRBV3-1
clone size: few
D gene: .
CDR3 protein: CASSQEALAVGTDTQYF
CDR3 DNA: TGTGCCAGCAGCCAAGAGGCCCTTGCGGTCGGCACAGATACGCAGTATTTT

J gene: TRBJ2-2
V gene: TRBV30
clone size: many
D gene: TRBD2
CDR3 protein: CAWAAGGPAGELFF
CDR3 DNA: TGTGCCTGGGCAGCGGGGGGTCCCGCCGGGGAGCTGTTTTTT

J gene: TRBJ2-7
V gene: TRBV4-1
clone size: .
D gene: .
CDR3 protein: CASSHPDRSYEQCF
CDR3 DNA: TGCGCCAGCAGCCACCCAGACAGGTCTTACGAGCAGTGCTTC

J gene: TRBJ1-3
V gene: TRBV29-1
clone size: few
D gene: .
CDR3 protein: CSAGHSRAGNTIYF
CDR3 DNA: TGCAGCGCCGGGCATAGTAGGGCTGGAAACACCATATATTTT

J gene: TRBJ2-2
V gene: TRBV7-6
clone size: few
D gene: TRBD2
CDR3 protein: CASGLLQRGETNTGELFF
CDR3 DNA: TGTGCCAGCGGACTTTTGCAGCGGGGGGAAACGAACACCGGGGAGCTGTTTTTT

J gene: TRBJ2-1
V gene: TRBV5-1
clone size: .
D gene: TRBD1
CDR3 protein: CASSLDRGYEQFF
CDR3 DNA: TGCGCCAGCAGCTTGGACAGGGGATATGAGCAGTTCTTC

J gene: TRBJ2-7
V gene: TRBV29-1
clone size: many
D gene: TRBD1
CDR3 protein: CSVDTPGQEYEQYF
CDR3 DNA: TGCAGCGTTGATACACCGGGACAGGAGTACGAGCAGTACTTC

J gene: TRBJ2-3
V gene: TRBV5-1
clone size: many
D gene: .
CDR3 protein: CASSRDFTTDTQYF
CDR3 DNA: TGCGCCAGCAGCCGGGACTTCACCACAGATACGCAGTATTTT

J gene: TRBJ2-7
V gene: TRBV4-3
clone size: .
D gene: .
CDR3 protein: CASSRGQAEPPYEQYF
CDR3 DNA: TGCGCCAGCAGCCGAGGGCAGGCGGAACCCCCCTACGAGCAGTACTTC

J gene: TRBJ1-6
V gene: TRBV19
clone size: few
D gene: .
CDR3 protein: CASQKDPYNSPLHF
CDR3 DNA: TGTGCCAGCCAGAAGGACCCCTATAATTCACCCCTCCACTTT

J gene: TRBJ2-1
V gene: TRBV11-1
clone size: .
D gene: .
CDR3 protein: CASSLVAAGQFF
CDR3 DNA: TGTGCCAGCAGCTTAGTAGCCGCGGGGCAGTTCTTC

J gene: TRBJ2-3
V gene: TRBV4-3
clone size: many
D gene: .
CDR3 protein: CASSRIWVSGSTDTQYF
CDR3 DNA: TGCGCCAGCAGCCGGATCTGGGTTAGCGGCTCCACAGATACGCAGTATTTT

J gene: TRBJ2-2
V gene: TRBV29-1
clone size: few
D gene: .
CDR3 protein: CSVEATNTGELFF
CDR3 DNA: TGCAGCGTTGAGGCCACCAACACCGGGGAGCTGTTTTTT

J gene: TRBJ1-4
V gene: TRBV30
clone size: .
D gene: .
CDR3 protein: CAWSTATGEKLFF
CDR3 DNA: TGTGCCTGGTCGACGGCCACCGGTGAAAAACTGTTTTTT

J gene: TRBJ1-1
V gene: TRBV10-3
clone size: .
D gene: TRBD1
CDR3 protein: CAISGQGWEAFF
CDR3 DNA: TGTGCCATCAGTGGACAGGGCTGGGAAGCTTTCTTT

J gene: TRBJ2-7
V gene: TRBV28
clone size: many
D gene: .
CDR3 protein: CASSGFGGREQYF
CDR3 DNA: TGTGCCAGCAGTGGATTTGGAGGTCGGGAGCAGTACTTC